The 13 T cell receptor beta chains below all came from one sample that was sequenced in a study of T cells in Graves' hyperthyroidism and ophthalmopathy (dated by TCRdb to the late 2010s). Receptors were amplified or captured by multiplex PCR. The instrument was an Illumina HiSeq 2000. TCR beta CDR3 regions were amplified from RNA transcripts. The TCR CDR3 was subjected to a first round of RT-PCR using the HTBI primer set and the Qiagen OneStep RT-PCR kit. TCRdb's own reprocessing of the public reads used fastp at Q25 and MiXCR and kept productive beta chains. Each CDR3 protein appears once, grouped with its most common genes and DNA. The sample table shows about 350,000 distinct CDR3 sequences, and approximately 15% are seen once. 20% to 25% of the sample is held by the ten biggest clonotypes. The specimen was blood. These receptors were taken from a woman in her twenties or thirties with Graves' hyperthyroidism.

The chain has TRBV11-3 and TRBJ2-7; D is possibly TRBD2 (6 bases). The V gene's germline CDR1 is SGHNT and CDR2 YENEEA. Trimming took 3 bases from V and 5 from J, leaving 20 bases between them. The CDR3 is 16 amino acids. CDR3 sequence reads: CASSLSGSPDGHEQYF. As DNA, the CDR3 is TGTGCCAGCAGCTTGAGCGGGTCTCCCGATGGGCACGAGCAGTACTTC.

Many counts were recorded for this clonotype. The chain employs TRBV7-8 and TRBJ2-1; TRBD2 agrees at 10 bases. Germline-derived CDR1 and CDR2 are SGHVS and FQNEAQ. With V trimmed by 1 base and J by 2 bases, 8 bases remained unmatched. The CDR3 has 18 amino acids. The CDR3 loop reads CASSLEPAGGNTYNEQFF. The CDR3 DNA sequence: TGTGCCAGCAGCTTAGAACCAGCGGGAGGGAATACCTACAATGAGCAGTTCTTC.

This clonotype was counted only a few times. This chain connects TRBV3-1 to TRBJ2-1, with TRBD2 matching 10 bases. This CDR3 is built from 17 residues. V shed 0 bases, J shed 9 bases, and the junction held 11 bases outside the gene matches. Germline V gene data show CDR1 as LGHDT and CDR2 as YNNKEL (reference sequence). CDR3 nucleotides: TGTGCCAGCAGCCAAGACAGGCTAGCGGGAGTAGCTGGTGAGCAGTTCTTC. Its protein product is CASSQDRLAGVAGEQFF.

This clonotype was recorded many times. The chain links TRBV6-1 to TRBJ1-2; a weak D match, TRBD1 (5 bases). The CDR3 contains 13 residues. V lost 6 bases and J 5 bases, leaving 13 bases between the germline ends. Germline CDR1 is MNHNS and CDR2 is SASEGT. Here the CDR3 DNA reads TGTGCCAGCAGCGCCTCAGGGACGTATGGCTACACCTTC. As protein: CASSASGTYGYTF.

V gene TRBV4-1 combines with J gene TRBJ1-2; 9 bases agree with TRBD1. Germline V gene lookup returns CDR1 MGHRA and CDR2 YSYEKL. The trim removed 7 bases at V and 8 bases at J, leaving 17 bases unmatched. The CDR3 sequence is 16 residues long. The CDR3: CASTSILRTGVGGYTF. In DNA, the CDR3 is TGCGCCAGCACCTCAATCCTGCGGACAGGGGTCGGCGGCTACACCTTC.

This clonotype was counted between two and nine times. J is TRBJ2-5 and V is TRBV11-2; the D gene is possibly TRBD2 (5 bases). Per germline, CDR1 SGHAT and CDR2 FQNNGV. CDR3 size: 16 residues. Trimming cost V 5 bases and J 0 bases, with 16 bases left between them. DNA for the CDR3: TGTGCCAGCAGCGACTATGTACGCGACAACCAAGAGACCCAGTACTTC. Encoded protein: CASSDYVRDNQETQYF. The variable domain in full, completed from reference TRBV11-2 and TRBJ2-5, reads EAGVAQSPRYKIIEKRQSVAFWCNPISGHATLYWYQQILGQGPKLLIQFQNNGVVDDSQLPKDRFSAERLKGVDSTLKIQPAKLEDSAVYLCASSDYVRDNQETQYFGPGTRLLVL.

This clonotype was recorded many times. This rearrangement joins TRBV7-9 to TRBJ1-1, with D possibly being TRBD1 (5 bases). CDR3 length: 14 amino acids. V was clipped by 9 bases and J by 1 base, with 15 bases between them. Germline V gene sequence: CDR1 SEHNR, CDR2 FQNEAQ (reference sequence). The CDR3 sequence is CASTHNRRNTEAFF. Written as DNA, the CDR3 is TGTGCCAGTACTCATAACAGGCGGAACACTGAAGCTTTCTTT.

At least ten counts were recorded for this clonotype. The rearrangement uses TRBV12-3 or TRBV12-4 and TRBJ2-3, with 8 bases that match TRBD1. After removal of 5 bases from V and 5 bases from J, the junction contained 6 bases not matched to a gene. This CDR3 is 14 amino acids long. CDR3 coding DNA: TGTGCCAGCAGTGTGCAGGGGGCGAAAGATACGCAGTATTTT. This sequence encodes CASSVQGAKDTQYF.

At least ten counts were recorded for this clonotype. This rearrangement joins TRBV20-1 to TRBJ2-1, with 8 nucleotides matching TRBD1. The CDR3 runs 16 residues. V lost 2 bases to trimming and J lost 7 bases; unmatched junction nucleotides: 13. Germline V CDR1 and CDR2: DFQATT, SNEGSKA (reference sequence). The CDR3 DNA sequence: TGCAGTGCTAGACCCCGAGGCAGGGGGCGCGGGAATGAGCAGTTCTTC. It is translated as CSARPRGRGRGNEQFF.

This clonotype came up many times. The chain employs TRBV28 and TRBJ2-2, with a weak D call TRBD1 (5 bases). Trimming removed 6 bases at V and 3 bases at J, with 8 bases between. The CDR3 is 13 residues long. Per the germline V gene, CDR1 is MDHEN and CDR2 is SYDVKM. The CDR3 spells CASRDIYTGELFF. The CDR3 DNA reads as TGTGCCAGCAGGGACATCTACACCGGGGAGCTGTTTTTT.

CDR3 region: CASSLITGKLETQYF. The DNA for the CDR3 is TGTGCCAGCAGCTTGATAACAGGGAAATTGGAGACCCAGTACTTC. The chain combines TRBV11-2 with TRBJ2-5, with D perhaps matching TRBD1 (6 bases). Between the trimmed V and J ends, which lost 3 bases and 5 bases, there was a span of 16 bases. The CDR3 contains 15 residues. Germline-derived CDR1 and CDR2 are SGHAT and FQNNGV.

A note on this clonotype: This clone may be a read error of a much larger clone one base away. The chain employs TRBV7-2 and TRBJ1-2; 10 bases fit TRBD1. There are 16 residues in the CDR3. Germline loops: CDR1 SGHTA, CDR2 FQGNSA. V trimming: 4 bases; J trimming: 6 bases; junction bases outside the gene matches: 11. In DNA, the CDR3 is TGTGCCAGCAGCTACGGGACAGGGGTTGGCAGCCATGGCTACACCTTC. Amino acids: CASSYGTGVGSHGYTF. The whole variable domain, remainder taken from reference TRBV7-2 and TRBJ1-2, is GAGVSQSPSNKVTEKGKDVELRCDPISGHTALYWYRQSLGQGLEFLIYFQGNSAPDKSGLPSDRFSAERTGGSVSTLTIQRTQQEDSAVYLCASSYGTGVGSHGYTFGSGTRLTVV.

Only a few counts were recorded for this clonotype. CDR3 loop: CASSSTGAGEKLFF. The CDR3 DNA reads as TGTGCCAGCAGCTCGACAGGGGCAGGGGAAAAACTGTTTTTT. The J gene is TRBJ1-4, the V gene TRBV3-1, with 8 positions matching TRBD1. Trimming at V came to 5 bases and at J to 8 bases, leaving 7 bases not matched to a gene. Per the germline V gene, CDR1 is LGHDT and CDR2 is YNNKEL (reference sequence). CDR3 size: 14 residues. The variable domain in full, with the rest retrieved from reference TRBV3-1 and TRBJ1-4, is DTAVSQTPKYLVTQMGNDKSIKCEQNLGHDTMYWYKQDSKKFLKIMFSYNNKELIINETVPNRFSPKSPDKAHLNLHINSLELGDSAVYFCASSSTGAGEKLFFGSGTQLSVL.